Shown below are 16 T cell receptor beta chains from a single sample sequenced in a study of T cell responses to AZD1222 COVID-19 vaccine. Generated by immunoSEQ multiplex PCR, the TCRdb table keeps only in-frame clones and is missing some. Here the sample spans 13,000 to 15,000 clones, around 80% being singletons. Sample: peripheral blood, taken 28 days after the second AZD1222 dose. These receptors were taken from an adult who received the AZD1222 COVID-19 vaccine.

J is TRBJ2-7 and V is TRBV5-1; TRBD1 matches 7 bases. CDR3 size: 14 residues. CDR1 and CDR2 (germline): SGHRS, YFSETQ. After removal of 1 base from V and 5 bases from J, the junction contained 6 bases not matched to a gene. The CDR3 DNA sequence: TGCGCCAGCAGCTTGTTAGGACAGGTCGACGAGCAGTACTTC. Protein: CASSLLGQVDEQYF.

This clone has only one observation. The CDR3 sequence is CASGQGPYEQYF. In nucleotides, the CDR3 is TGTGCCAGCGGACAGGGGCCCTACGAGCAGTACTTC. The chain uses TRBV7-8 and TRBJ2-7; 9 nucleotides agree with TRBD1. With 8 bases clipped from V and 2 bases from J, the junction kept 1 base outside the gene matches. The CDR3 has 12 residues. Germline CDR1 SGHVS, CDR2 FQNEAQ. Variable domain in full (rest from reference TRBV7-8 and TRBJ2-7): GAGVSQSPRYKVAKRGQDVALRCDPISGHVSLFWYQQALGQGPEFLTYFQNEAQLDKSGLPSDRFFAERPEGSVSTLKIQRTQQEDSAVYLCASGQGPYEQYFGPGTRLTVT.

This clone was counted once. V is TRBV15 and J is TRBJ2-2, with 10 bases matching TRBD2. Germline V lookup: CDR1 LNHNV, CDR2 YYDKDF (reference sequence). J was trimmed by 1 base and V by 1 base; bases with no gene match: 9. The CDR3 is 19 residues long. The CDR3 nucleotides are TGTGCCACCAGCAGAGGAGGGGTGATAGCGGGAGGGAACACCGGGGAGCTGTTTTTT. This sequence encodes CATSRGGVIAGGNTGELFF.

The CDR3 bases are TGTGCCAGCACCTTCTGGTTTCGGGCGAACACCGGGGAGCTGTTTTTT. As protein: CASTFWFRANTGELFF. The chain recombines TRBV27 with TRBJ2-2; no firm D call. Germline V gene data show CDR1 as MNHEY and CDR2 as SMNVEV (reference sequence). V was pared by 7 bases and J by 0 bases, with 15 bases between. There are 16 residues in the CDR3.

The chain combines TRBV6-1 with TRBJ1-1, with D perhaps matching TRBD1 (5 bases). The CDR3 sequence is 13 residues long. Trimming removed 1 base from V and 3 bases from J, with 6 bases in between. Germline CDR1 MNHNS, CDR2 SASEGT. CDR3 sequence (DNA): TGTGCCAGCAGTGAAGAGGGGCACACTGAAGCTTTCTTT. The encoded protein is CASSEEGHTEAFF.

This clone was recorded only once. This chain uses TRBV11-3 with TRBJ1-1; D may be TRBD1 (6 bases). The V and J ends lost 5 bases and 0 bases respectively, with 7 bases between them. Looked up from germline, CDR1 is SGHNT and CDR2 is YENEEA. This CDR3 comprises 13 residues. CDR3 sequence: CASSRQVNTEAFF. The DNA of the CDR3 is TGTGCCAGCAGCCGACAGGTGAACACTGAAGCTTTCTTT.

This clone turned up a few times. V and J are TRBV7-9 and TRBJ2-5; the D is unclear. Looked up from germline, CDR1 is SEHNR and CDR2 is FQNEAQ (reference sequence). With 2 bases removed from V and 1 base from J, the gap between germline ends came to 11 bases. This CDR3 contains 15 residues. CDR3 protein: CASSLLKSAQETQYF. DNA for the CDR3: TGTGCCAGCAGCTTACTTAAATCCGCCCAAGAGACCCAGTACTTC.

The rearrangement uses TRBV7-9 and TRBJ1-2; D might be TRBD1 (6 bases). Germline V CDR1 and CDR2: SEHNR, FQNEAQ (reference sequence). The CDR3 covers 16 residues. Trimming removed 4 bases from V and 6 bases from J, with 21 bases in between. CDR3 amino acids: CASSSEYTGIADGYTF. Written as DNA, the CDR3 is TGTGCCAGCAGCTCCGAGTATACAGGGATTGCGGATGGCTACACCTTC.

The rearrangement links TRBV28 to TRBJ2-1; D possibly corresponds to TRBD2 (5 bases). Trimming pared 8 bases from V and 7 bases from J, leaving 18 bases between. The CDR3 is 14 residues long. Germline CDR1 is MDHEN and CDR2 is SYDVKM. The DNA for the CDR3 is TGTGCCAGCGAGACCCCGGACGGGAATAATGAGCAGTTCTTC. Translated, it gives CASETPDGNNEQFF.

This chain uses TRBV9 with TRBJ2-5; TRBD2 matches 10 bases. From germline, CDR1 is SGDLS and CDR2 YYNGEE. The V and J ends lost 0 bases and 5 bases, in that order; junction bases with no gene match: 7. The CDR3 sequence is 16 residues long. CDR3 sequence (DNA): TGTGCCAGCAGCGTAGGGGCTAGCGGGAGACGGGAGACCCAGTACTTC. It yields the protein CASSVGASGRRETQYF.

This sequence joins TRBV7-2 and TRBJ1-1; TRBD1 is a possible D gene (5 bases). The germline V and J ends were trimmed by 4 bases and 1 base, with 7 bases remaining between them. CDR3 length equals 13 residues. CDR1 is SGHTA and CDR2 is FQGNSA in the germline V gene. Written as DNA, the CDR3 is TGTGCCAGCAGCTGGGGGGAGAACACTGAAGCTTTCTTT. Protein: CASSWGENTEAFF.

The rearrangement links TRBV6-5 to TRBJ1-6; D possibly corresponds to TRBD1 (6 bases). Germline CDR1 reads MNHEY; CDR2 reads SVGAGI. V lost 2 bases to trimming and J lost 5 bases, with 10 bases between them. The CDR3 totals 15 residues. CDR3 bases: TGTGCCAGCAGTTACAACAGACAGGATAATTCACCCCTCCACTTT. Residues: CASSYNRQDNSPLHF.

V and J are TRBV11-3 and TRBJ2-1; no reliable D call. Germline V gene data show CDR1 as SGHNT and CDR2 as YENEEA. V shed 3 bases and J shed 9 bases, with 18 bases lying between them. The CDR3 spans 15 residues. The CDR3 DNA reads TGTGCCAGCAGCTTGATGGAGCGCCCGCCAGGTGAGCAGTTCTTC. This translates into CASSLMERPPGEQFF.

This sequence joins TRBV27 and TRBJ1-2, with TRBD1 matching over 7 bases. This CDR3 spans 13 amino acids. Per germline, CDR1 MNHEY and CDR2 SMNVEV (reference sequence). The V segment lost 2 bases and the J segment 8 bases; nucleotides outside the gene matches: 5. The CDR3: CASSLKAGGGYTF. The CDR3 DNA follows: TGTGCCAGCAGTTTAAAGGCAGGGGGGGGCTACACCTTC.

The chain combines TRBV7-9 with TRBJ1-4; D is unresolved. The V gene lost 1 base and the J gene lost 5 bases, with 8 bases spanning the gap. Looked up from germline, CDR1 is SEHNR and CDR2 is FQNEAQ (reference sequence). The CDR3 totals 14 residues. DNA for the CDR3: TGTGCCAGCAGCTTAGAATTTGGGAATGAAAAACTGTTTTTT. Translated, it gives CASSLEFGNEKLFF.

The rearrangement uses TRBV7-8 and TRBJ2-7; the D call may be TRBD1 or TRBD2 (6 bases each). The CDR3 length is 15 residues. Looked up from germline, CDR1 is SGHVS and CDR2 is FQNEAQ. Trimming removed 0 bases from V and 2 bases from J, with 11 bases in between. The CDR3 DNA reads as TGTGCCAGCAGCTTAGCGGGGGGCTATACCTACGAGCAGTACTTC. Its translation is CASSLAGGYTYEQYF.